This T cell receptor beta chain appears in the sequencing data of a study of T cells in Graves' hyperthyroidism and ophthalmopathy. Patients aged 18 to 65 with hyperthyroidism were newly diagnosed, with duration under 2 months. CDR1 is SGHTA and CDR2 is FQGNSA in the germline V gene. This CDR3 region has 15 residues. V lost 2 bases, J lost 5 bases, and 6 bases stayed unmatched. This clonotype was detected many times. Authors of the study amplified TCR beta CDR3 regions from RNA transcripts. An initial round of RT-PCR targeting the TCR CDR3 relied on the HTBI primer set. TCRdb re-derived calls from the multiplex PCR reads in MiXCR, one entry per CDR3 protein. Of 690,000 or so distinct CDR3 sequences in the sample, 18% are singletons; the top ten hold roughly a sixth.

The chain combines TRBV7-2 with TRBJ2-1, with 7 bases that match TRBD2. The receptor was derived from a woman in her 50s with Graves' hyperthyroidism that later progressed to Graves' ophthalmopathy. Sequencing was done on a sample of blood. CDR3 in amino acids: CASSLNGGSDNEQFF. Written as DNA, the CDR3 is TGTGCCAGCAGCTTAAACGGGGGGTCCGACAATGAGCAGTTCTTC.